This T cell receptor (beta chain) is from a study of blood T cell repertoires in COVID-19. Study summary: T cells, B-cell-depleted T cells, or PBMCs provided the cDNA or gDNA that served as material.

Recovered participants had two consecutive negative NP/OP PCR tests, healthcare professional clearance, or symptom resolution. Generated by immunoSEQ multiplex PCR, the TCRdb table keeps only in-frame clones and is missing some. Of roughly 180,000 clones in the sample, approximately 77% are singletons; the top ten hold 15% to 20%. Material: PBMCs or T cells enriched from blood (not recorded which). The receptor was derived from a man aged 55-75 years who had recovered from COVID-19.

CDR3 region: CASSLFQGQPPGLAGDEQFF. CDR3 in DNA: TGCGCCAGCAGCCTCTTCCAGGGACAGCCTCCGGGACTAGCGGGAGATGAGCAGTTCTTC. The rearrangement joins TRBV5-1 to TRBJ2-1, with 14 bases fitting TRBD2. CDR3 length: 20 amino acids. J gave up 8 bases and V 4 bases, and 20 bases lay outside the gene matches. Germline CDR1 SGHRS, CDR2 YFSETQ.